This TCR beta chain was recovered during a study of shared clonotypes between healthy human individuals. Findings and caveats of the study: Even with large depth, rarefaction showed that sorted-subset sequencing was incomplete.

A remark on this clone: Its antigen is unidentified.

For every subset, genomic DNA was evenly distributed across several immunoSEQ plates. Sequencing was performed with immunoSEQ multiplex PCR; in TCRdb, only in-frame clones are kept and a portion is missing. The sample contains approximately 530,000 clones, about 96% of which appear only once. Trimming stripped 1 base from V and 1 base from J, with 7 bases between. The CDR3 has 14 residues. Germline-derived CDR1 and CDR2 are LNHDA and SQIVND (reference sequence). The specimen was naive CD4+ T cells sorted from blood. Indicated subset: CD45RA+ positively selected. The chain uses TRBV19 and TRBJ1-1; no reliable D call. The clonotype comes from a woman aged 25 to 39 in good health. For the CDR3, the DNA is TGTGCCAGTAGTATAGGAGCGGAGAACACTGAAGCTTTCTTT. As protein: CASSIGAENTEAFF.